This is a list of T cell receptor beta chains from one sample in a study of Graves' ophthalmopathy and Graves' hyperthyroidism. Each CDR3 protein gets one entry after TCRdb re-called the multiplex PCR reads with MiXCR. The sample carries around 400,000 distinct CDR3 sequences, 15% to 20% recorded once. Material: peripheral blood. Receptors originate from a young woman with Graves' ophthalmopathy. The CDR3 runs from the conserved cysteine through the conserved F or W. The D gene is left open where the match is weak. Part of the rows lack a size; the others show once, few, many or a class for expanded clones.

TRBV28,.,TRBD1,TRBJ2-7,TGTGCCAGCAACCAAATCCGGGGACAGGGGGGTTCCTACGAGCAGTACTTC,CASNQIRGQGGSYEQYF
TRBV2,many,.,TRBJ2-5,TGTGCCAGCAGGGTACTAGCCCGGTACCAAGAGACCCAGTACTTC,CASRVLARYQETQYF
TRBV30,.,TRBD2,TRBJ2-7,TGTGCCTGGACTAGCGGGAGCTACGAGCAGTACTTC,CAWTSGSYEQYF
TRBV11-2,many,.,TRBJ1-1,TGTGCCAGCAGCGCAACAGACGGAAATGAAGCTTTCTTT,CASSATDGNEAFF
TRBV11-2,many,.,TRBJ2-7,TGTGCCAGCAGCTTCGGACACACCGGGTACGAGCAGTACTTC,CASSFGHTGYEQYF
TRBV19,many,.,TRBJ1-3,TGTGCCAGCCTGAGTTTCGAGAGCTCTGGAAACACCATATATTTT,CASLSFESSGNTIYF
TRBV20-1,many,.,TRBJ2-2,TGCAGTGCTAGAGATCCCCTTTGGGCCACCGGGGAGCTGTTTTTT,CSARDPLWATGELFF
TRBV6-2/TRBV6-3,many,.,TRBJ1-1,TGTGCCAGCAGTTACCGAACAGGTACCACTGAAGCTTTCTTT,CASSYRTGTTEAFF
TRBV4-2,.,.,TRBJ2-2,TGTGCCAGCAGCCAGGCCCGGGCGGGCACCGGGGAGCTGTTTTTT,CASSQARAGTGELFF
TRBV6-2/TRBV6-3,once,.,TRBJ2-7,TGTGCCAGCAGTGGACGAGGAGGCTACGAGCAGTACTTC,CASSGRGGYEQYF
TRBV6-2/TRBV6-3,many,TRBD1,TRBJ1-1,TGTGCCAGCAGTCCCGGGACAGGGAATCGGATTTATATGAACACTGAAGCTTTCTTT,CASSPGTGNRIYMNTEAFF
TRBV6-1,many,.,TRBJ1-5,TGTGCCAGCAGTGAAGCTTTGAGCCGTCAGCCCCAGCATTTT,CASSEALSRQPQHF
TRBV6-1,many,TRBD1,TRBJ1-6,TGTGCCAGCAGTCAAATCACAGGGGGGCCCCTCCACTTT,CASSQITGGPLHF
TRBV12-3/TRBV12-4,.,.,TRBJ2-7,TGTGCCAGCATGGTATTACAGGAGTACGAGCAGTACTTC,CASMVLQEYEQYF
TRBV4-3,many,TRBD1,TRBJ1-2,TGCGCCAGCACCCAAAGAACCACAGGGGGCCGCAGCTATGGCTACACCTTC,CASTQRTTGGRSYGYTF
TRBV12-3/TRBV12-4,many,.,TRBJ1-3,TGTGCCAGCAGTTTCGGAGCAGGAAACACCATATATTTT,CASSFGAGNTIYF
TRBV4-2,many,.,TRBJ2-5,TGTGCCAGCAGCCAAGTCTTGAGTGCTCACGGTGAGACCCAGTACTTC,CASSQVLSAHGETQYF
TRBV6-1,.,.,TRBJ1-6,TGTGCCAGCACCCGGGAGGGGCAAAGCTCCTATAATTCACCCCTCCACTTT,CASTREGQSSYNSPLHF
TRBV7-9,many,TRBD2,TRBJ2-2,TGTGCCAGCAGCTTAACTAGCGGGAGGAACACCGGGGAGCTGTTTTTT,CASSLTSGRNTGELFF
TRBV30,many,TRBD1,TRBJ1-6,TGTGCCTGGAGTGTCCGACAGGGGGCTTGGTCACCCCTCCACTTT,CAWSVRQGAWSPLHF